The clone carrying this T cell receptor (beta chain) occurred once. The data belong to a study of blood T cell repertoires in COVID-19. Study information: Spain, Italy and the United States supplied samples that represented acute and convalescent COVID-19.

Repertoires were generated with immunoSEQ multiplex PCR, while TCRdb's copy carries only in-frame clones and drops some. The profile covers about 140,000 clones, with 80% to 90% appearing a single time and 1.5% to 2% taken by the ten largest. The clonotype was recovered from a woman between 45 and 65 years old with acute or convalescent COVID-19. The sequenced sample was peripheral blood.

DNA of the CDR3: TGTGCCAGCAGCTTAGCGGGAGCTGGGAATAATGAGCAGTTCTTC. This encodes CASSLAGAGNNEQFF. This chain links TRBV7-9 with TRBJ2-1; tentatively, D is TRBD2 (5 bases). V gave up 0 bases and J gave up 7 bases, with 13 bases separating them. The length of the CDR3 is 15 residues. Germline assignment: CDR1 SEHNR and CDR2 FQNEAQ (reference sequence).